These 28 T cell receptor beta chains share one sample of origin, sequenced in a study of T cell changes during pregnancy in multiple sclerosis. Assay: immunoSEQ multiplex PCR; the TCRdb copy retains only in-frame clones and omits some. The sample consists of about 72,000 clones, 91% of them appearing once. The sequences come from peripheral blood, collected in the third trimester of pregnancy. Source of these receptors: a female donor in good health, enrolled as a control in a pregnancy study.

This clone has just one count. V and J are TRBV5-6 and TRBJ2-4; D might be TRBD1 (6 bases). The V end was cut by 3 bases, the J end by 0 bases, with 13 bases between. This CDR3 comprises 16 residues. Germline CDR1 SGHDT, CDR2 YYEEEE. The CDR3 DNA sequence: TGTGCCAGCAGCTGGGAACCGACAGGAGCCAAAAACATTCAGTACTTC. Protein: CASSWEPTGAKNIQYF.

The CDR3 loop reads CSVEPLAAGEDEQFF. The CDR3 region has the DNA TGCAGCGTTGAACCACTAGCGGCGGGGGAGGATGAGCAGTTCTTC. The chain carries TRBV29-1 and TRBJ2-1; 8 bases map to TRBD2. J lost 8 bases, V lost 2 bases, and 11 bases had no gene match. From germline, CDR1 is SQVTM and CDR2 ANQGSEA. The CDR3 length is 15 residues.

The chain couples TRBV6-5 to TRBJ2-1, with a weak D call TRBD2 (6 bases). V gave up 6 bases and J gave up 9 bases, with 18 bases separating them. This CDR3 is built from 14 residues. CDR1 MNHEY and CDR2 SVGAGI come from the germline V gene. The CDR3 region is CASRKTLLAVEQFF. CDR3 coding DNA: TGTGCCAGCAGAAAAACTTTACTAGCCGTTGAGCAGTTCTTC.

V gene TRBV19 combines with J gene TRBJ2-1, with 9 positions matching TRBD2. The J segment lost 6 bases and the V segment lost 9 bases, leaving 18 bases of the junction unmatched. The germline gives CDR1 LNHDA, CDR2 SQIVND (reference sequence). This CDR3 has 17 residues. CDR3 DNA: TGTGCCAGCTGGGGTCGCGGGAGGGGACCATTACGCAATGAGCAGTTCTTC. Translation gives CASWGRGRGPLRNEQFF.

This sequence joins TRBV13 and TRBJ1-5; D unclear. The CDR3 has 13 residues. Germline CDR1 reads PRHDT; CDR2 reads FYEKMQ (reference sequence). The ends were cut back, 0 bases at V and 4 bases at J, with 4 bases in the middle. The CDR3 DNA reads TGTGCCAGCAGCTTAGGTCTTAATCAGCCCCAGCATTTT. This codes for CASSLGLNQPQHF.

The chain carries TRBV7-2 and TRBJ1-2; the D gene is possibly TRBD1 (5 bases). CDR3 length: 14 residues. CDR1 and CDR2 from the germline V gene are SGHTA and FQGNSA. Trimming cost V 0 bases and J 4 bases, with 9 bases left between them. The CDR3, as DNA: TGTGCCAGCAGCTTAGCGGAGGGGTTCTATGGCTACACCTTC. It yields the protein CASSLAEGFYGYTF.

V is TRBV21-1 and J is TRBJ1-5; the tabulated D call, TRBD1, remains unverified against the DNA. TRBV21-1 is flagged as a pseudogene. The CDR3 is 15 residues long. This chain's CDR3 is CASSKVEGVGQPQHF. CDR3 nucleotide sequence: TGTGCCAGCAGCAAAGTCGAGGGGGTGGGACAGCCCCAGCATTTT.

This chain uses TRBV5-1 with TRBJ2-1, with D tentatively TRBD1 (6 bases). CDR1 and CDR2 from the germline V gene are SGHRS and YFSETQ. This CDR3 is built from 16 residues. V was cut by 5 bases and J by 8 bases, with 23 bases left in between. CDR3 residues: CASRLEVRRGHDEQFF. The CDR3 DNA reads as TGCGCCAGCAGGCTGGAGGTAAGACGGGGACACGATGAGCAGTTCTTC. The variable domain in full, completed from reference TRBV5-1 and TRBJ2-1, reads KAGVTQTPRYLIKTRGQQVTLSCSPISGHRSVSWYQQTPGQGLQFLFEYFSETQRNKGNFPGRFSGRQFSNSRSEMNVSTLELGDSALYLCASRLEVRRGHDEQFFGPGTRLTVL.

The V call is TRBV7-9, the J call TRBJ2-6; the match to TRBD1 covers 8 bases. The V and J ends lost 5 bases and 4 bases, in that order; junction bases with no gene match: 13. Germline CDR1 and CDR2: SEHNR and FQNEAQ (reference sequence). This CDR3 is built from 18 residues. The CDR3 nucleotides read TGTGCCAGCAGCGACACGCAGGGGGCCGACCTGGGGGCCAACGTCCTGACTTTC. It is translated as CASSDTQGADLGANVLTF.

This chain uses TRBV9 with TRBJ2-7; 7 bases align to TRBD1. The length of the CDR3 is 14 residues. V was pared by 0 bases and J by 3 bases, with 3 bases of the junction left unmatched. The germline CDR1 and CDR2 sequences are SGDLS and YYNGEE. The CDR3 is CASSVGPGGYEQYF. The CDR3 DNA reads as TGTGCCAGCAGCGTAGGTCCAGGGGGCTACGAGCAGTACTTC.

The genes are TRBV7-8 and TRBJ1-5, with D perhaps matching TRBD1 (6 bases). The V end was cut by 5 bases, the J end by 0 bases, with 8 bases between. The CDR3 loop spans 14 amino acids. Germline V gene lookup returns CDR1 SGHVS and CDR2 FQNEAQ. CDR3 DNA: TGTGCCAGCAGCCGGACAGATAGCAATCAGCCCCAGCATTTT. This codes for CASSRTDSNQPQHF.

This clone was seen just once. CDR3 bases: TGTGCCAGCAGTTACCGGACAGGTTTCGGCACTGAAGCTTTCTTT. The encoded protein is CASSYRTGFGTEAFF. The chain couples TRBV6-5 to TRBJ1-1; 7 nucleotides agree with TRBD1. The J segment lost 4 bases and the V segment lost 2 bases, leaving 7 bases of the junction unmatched. Germline V gives CDR1 MNHEY, CDR2 SVGAGI. The CDR3 loop spans 15 amino acids.

The V call is TRBV28, the J call TRBJ1-3, with D perhaps TRBD1 (5 bases). This CDR3 comprises 15 residues. Germline CDR1 reads MDHEN; CDR2 reads SYDVKM. Trimming shortened V by 5 bases and J by 0 bases, and 11 bases separated the two germline ends. The DNA of the CDR3 is TGTGCCAGCAGTACAGGTCCTCGCTCTGGAAACACCATATATTTT. Translating gives CASSTGPRSGNTIYF.

This clone was seen only once. The chain has TRBV28 and TRBJ1-1; D might be TRBD1 (6 bases). Per germline, CDR1 MDHEN and CDR2 SYDVKM. The ends were cut back, 2 bases at V and 0 bases at J, with 7 bases in the middle. The CDR3 is 14 residues long. The CDR3 reads CASSLPGVNTEAFF. CDR3 DNA sequence: TGTGCCAGCAGTTTACCAGGGGTGAACACTGAAGCTTTCTTT.

J is TRBJ2-7 and V is TRBV6-6; 15 bases align to TRBD2. The CDR3 has 15 amino acids. CDR1 and CDR2 (germline): MNHNY, SVGAGI (reference sequence). V was pared by 10 bases and J by 1 base, with 5 bases of the junction left unmatched. The CDR3 is CAIKGLAGGSYEQYF. As DNA, the CDR3 is TGTGCCATCAAAGGACTAGCGGGAGGGTCCTACGAGCAGTACTTC.

This rearrangement joins TRBV12-2 to TRBJ2-1; no check of the table's D call, TRBD2, against the DNA was made. TRBV12-2 corresponds to a pseudogene. This CDR3 has 14 residues. The CDR3 loop reads CASRLPKLYNEQFF. CDR3 DNA sequence: TGTGCAAGTCGCTTACCGAAACTGTACAATGAGCAGTTCTTC.

This chain joins TRBV18 and TRBJ1-4; 9 positions match TRBD1. The CDR3 covers 15 residues. Germline V gene data show CDR1 as KGHSH and CDR2 as LQKENI. With 5 bases clipped from V and 3 bases from J, the junction kept 4 bases outside the gene matches. Here the CDR3 DNA reads TGTGCCAGCTCAGCTCGACAGGGGGCTAATGAAAAACTGTTTTTT. The encoded protein is CASSARQGANEKLFF.

J is TRBJ2-2 and V is TRBV28; a possible D gene is TRBD1 (6 bases). V gave up 5 bases and J gave up 6 bases, with 16 bases separating them. The CDR3 is 15 amino acids. Germline V gene lookup returns CDR1 MDHEN and CDR2 SYDVKM. As DNA, the CDR3 is TGTGCCAGCAGTGAACAGGGATCGGGCGCCGGGGAGCTGTTTTTT. This sequence encodes CASSEQGSGAGELFF. The full variable domain, its missing parts supplied by reference TRBV28 and TRBJ2-2, is DVKVTQSSRYLVKRTGEKVFLECVQDMDHENMFWYRQDPGLGLRLIYFSYDVKMKEKGDIPEGYSVSREKKERFSLILESASTNQTSMYLCASSEQGSGAGELFFGEGSRLTVL.

The V and J genes are TRBV6-1 and TRBJ1-4; TRBD1 is a possible D gene (6 bases). The V and J ends lost 1 base and 2 bases respectively, with 11 bases between them. The CDR3 totals 16 residues. Germline-derived CDR1 and CDR2 are MNHNS and SASEGT. The CDR3 loop reads CASSEEGVQTNEKLFF. The DNA for the CDR3 is TGTGCCAGCAGTGAAGAGGGGGTACAGACTAATGAAAAACTGTTTTTT.

V and J are TRBV19 and TRBJ1-2; a possible D gene is TRBD1 (6 bases). This CDR3 comprises 12 residues. Germline CDR1 LNHDA, CDR2 SQIVND (reference sequence). The V end lost 4 bases, the J end lost 3 bases, and 6 bases lay between the germline ends. The CDR3 here is CASSRQDYGYTF. CDR3 DNA: TGTGCCAGTAGTAGACAGGACTATGGCTACACCTTC.

The genes are TRBV7-9 and TRBJ2-3; 7 bases are shared with TRBD1. V shed 4 bases, J shed 5 bases, and the junction held 3 bases outside the gene matches. This CDR3 has 13 amino acids. Germline CDR1 SEHNR, CDR2 FQNEAQ (reference sequence). The CDR3 loop is CASSSRGLDTQYF. As DNA, the CDR3 is TGTGCCAGCAGCTCCAGGGGGTTAGATACGCAGTATTTT. The full variable domain, in which reference TRBV7-9 and TRBJ2-3 provide the parts outside the CDR3, is DTGVSQNPRHKITKRGQNVTFRCDPISEHNRLYWYRQTLGQGPEFLTYFQNEAQLEKSRLLSDRFSAERPKGSFSTLEIQRTEQGDSAMYLCASSSRGLDTQYFGPGTRLTVL.

The gene calls are TRBV7-9 and TRBJ1-4; D gene uncertain. This CDR3 region has 12 residues. V lost 8 bases to trimming and J lost 5 bases, with 9 bases between them. Germline lookup yields CDR1 SEHNR and CDR2 FQNEAQ (reference sequence). The CDR3 here is CASGPANEKLFF. The CDR3 DNA reads TGTGCCAGCGGTCCAGCGAATGAAAAACTGTTTTTT.

V gene TRBV6-5 combines with J gene TRBJ1-2; the D gene is possibly TRBD1 (5 bases). CDR1 MNHEY and CDR2 SVGAGI come from the germline V gene. The CDR3 is made up of 15 amino acids. V shed 5 bases and J shed 2 bases, with 15 bases lying between them. This CDR3 reads CASSPQQGRNYGYTF. CDR3 coding DNA: TGTGCCAGCAGTCCCCAGCAGGGCAGGAACTATGGCTACACCTTC.

The chain joins TRBV6-6 to TRBJ1-4, with 7 bases matching TRBD1. V trimming: 6 bases; J trimming: 6 bases; junction bases outside the gene matches: 10. CDR1 and CDR2 from the germline V gene are MNHNY and SVGAGI (reference sequence). This CDR3 region has 15 residues. The CDR3 sequence: CASRDTGVGDEKLFF. The CDR3 region has the DNA TGTGCCAGCAGGGACACAGGGGTAGGGGATGAAAAACTGTTTTTT.

The chain joins TRBV6-1 to TRBJ2-7; TRBD1 matches at 8 bases. Germline V gene data show CDR1 as MNHNS and CDR2 as SASEGT. Germline trimming cut 3 bases from V and 2 bases from J; bases unmatched to any gene: 3. CDR3 length equals 14 residues. The CDR3 sequence is CASSEGQETYEQYF. CDR3 nucleotide sequence: TGTGCCAGCAGTGAGGGACAGGAAACCTACGAGCAGTACTTC.

V gene TRBV9 combines with J gene TRBJ2-1; perhaps TRBD2 as D (6 bases). The CDR3 is made up of 14 amino acids. Trimming shortened V by 0 bases and J by 8 bases, and 12 bases separated the two germline ends. The germline V gene encodes CDR1 SGDLS and CDR2 YYNGEE. The CDR3 nucleotides read TGTGCCAGCAGCGTAGTAGGGCGGGGTCATGAGCAGTTCTTC. This translates into CASSVVGRGHEQFF.

The V gene is TRBV2, the J gene TRBJ1-4, with 7 bases identical to TRBD1. The V segment lost 8 bases and the J segment 5 bases; nucleotides outside the gene matches: 5. The CDR3 has 13 residues. Germline V gene sequence: CDR1 SNHLY, CDR2 FYNNEI. CDR3 nucleotides: TGTGCCAGCCCGACAGGGCGCAATGAAAAACTGTTTTTT. Translation: CASPTGRNEKLFF.

The rearrangement links TRBV4-3 to TRBJ2-3; D may be TRBD2 (6 bases). Trimming took off 0 bases at V and 2 bases at J, with 12 bases between the two ends. CDR1 and CDR2 from the germline V gene are LGHNA and YSLEER. The CDR3 is 16 amino acids. CDR3 nucleotide sequence: TGCGCCAGCAGCCAAGAGCCCAGCGGGCTCACAGATACGCAGTATTTT. It codes for CASSQEPSGLTDTQYF.